The clone carrying this T cell receptor (beta chain) was observed at least ten times. The data derive from a study of regulatory T cells in long-lasting Graves disease. Stated time point: newly diagnosed GD, antithyroid drugs for less than 3 months. The TCR library was made from RNA that had been extracted from PBMCs in TRIzol. EDTA tubes held about 9.7 milliliters of peripheral blood from each patient. Building of the TCR beta libraries involved iRepertoire HTBI primers and Arm-PCR of CDR3 regions. TCRdb fed the multiplex PCR reads into MiXCR, producing one record per CDR3 protein. Of 350,000 to 500,000 distinct CDR3 sequences listed, around 17% are singletons. The CDR3 has 15 residues. V lost 4 bases, J lost 4 bases, and 8 bases stayed unmatched. CDR1 and CDR2 (germline): SGHTA, FQGNSA. The same sample was also used in a study of T cells in Graves' hyperthyroidism and ophthalmopathy.

The sequence was obtained from a woman aged 18-29 years with Graves disease. V usage is TRBV7-2 and J usage is TRBJ2-3, with 7 nucleotides matching TRBD1. The sequencing used peripheral blood mononuclear cells (PBMCs), collected at new diagnosis, from a patient treated with antithyroid drugs. In DNA form, the CDR3 reads TGTGCCAGCAGCTCTCGACAGGGCCAATCAGATACGCAGTATTTT. Encoded protein: CASSSRQGQSDTQYF.